Listed here are 9 T cell receptor beta chains from one sample, sequenced in a study of CD4 T cells in relation to SARS-CoV-2 and coronaviruses. Assay: immunoSEQ multiplex PCR; the TCRdb copy retains only in-frame clones and omits some. The profile shows 31,000 or so clones, roughly 78% of them singletons. Before the COVID-19 pandemic, during about 2010-2018, CD4+ T cells were taken from unexposed donors. CD4+ T cells were isolated from the cells after nine to eleven days of culture. These receptors are not linked to any known antigen. Sequenced material: CD4+ T cells from PBMCs, cultured in vitro. These TCRs come from a human donor in good health.

In this sample, this clone turned up once. V and J are TRBV21-1 and TRBJ2-7; whether TRBD1, the table's D call, matches the DNA was not checked. TRBV21-1 is a pseudogene segment. The length of the CDR3 is 14 residues. CDR3 in amino acids: CASSDRDRGYEQYF. In nucleotides, the CDR3 is TGTGCCAGCAGCGACCGGGACAGGGGCTACGAGCAGTACTTC.

This clone was picked up a small number of times. The CDR3 region is CASSFPGLAGVGELFF. Written as DNA, the CDR3 is TGCGCCAGCAGCTTCCCGGGACTAGCGGGAGTCGGGGAGCTGTTTTTT. The chain employs TRBV5-1 and TRBJ2-2; 14 bases are a match to TRBD2. The CDR3 consists of 16 residues. CDR1 and CDR2 from the germline V gene are SGHRS and YFSETQ. V shed 2 bases, J shed 7 bases, and the junction held 4 bases outside the gene matches. The full variable domain, in which reference TRBV5-1 and TRBJ2-2 provide the parts outside the CDR3, is KAGVTQTPRYLIKTRGQQVTLSCSPISGHRSVSWYQQTPGQGLQFLFEYFSETQRNKGNFPGRFSGRQFSNSRSEMNVSTLELGDSALYLCASSFPGLAGVGELFFGEGSRLTVL.

This clone has more than one count but fewer than ten. CDR3 in amino acids: CASSFGRNTEAFF. Here the CDR3 DNA reads TGTGCCAGCAGCTTTGGCCGGAACACTGAAGCTTTCTTT. The chain recombines TRBV5-4 with TRBJ1-1, with D hard to call. CDR1 and CDR2 (germline): SGHNT, YYREEE (reference sequence). The CDR3 is made up of 13 amino acids. V was cut by 2 bases and J by 1 base, with 6 bases left in between.

Concerning this clone: The junction and the germline gene differ at one end; a read error may be behind it. The chain links TRBV4-3 to TRBJ1-6; perhaps TRBD1 as D (6 bases). Germline lookup yields CDR1 LGHNA and CDR2 YSLEER. The CDR3 totals 16 residues. The CDR3, as DNA: TGCGCCAGCAGCCAAGATAGGACAGCCTACAATTCACCCCTCCACTTT. This sequence encodes CASSQDRTAYNSPLHF.

The J gene is TRBJ2-5, the V gene TRBV4-3; the match to TRBD2 covers 9 bases. The J segment lost 3 bases and the V segment lost 0 bases, leaving 8 bases of the junction unmatched. This CDR3 spans 17 amino acids. Germline loops: CDR1 LGHNA, CDR2 YSLEER. CDR3 coding DNA: TGCGCCAGCAGCCAAGATCACGGTCTAGCGGGGAAAGAGACCCAGTACTTC. Translated, it gives CASSQDHGLAGKETQYF.

The V gene is TRBV4-3, the J gene TRBJ2-7; a weak D match, TRBD2 (6 bases). Deletions cut 3 bases from V and 0 bases from J, with 15 bases between. CDR1 is LGHNA, CDR2 YSLEER, per germline. The CDR3 is made up of 16 amino acids. CDR3 region: CASSHIERVCSYEQYF. DNA for the CDR3: TGCGCCAGCAGCCATATTGAGCGGGTTTGCTCCTACGAGCAGTACTTC.

The rearrangement uses TRBV7-2 and TRBJ1-1; D remains unclear. The CDR3 covers 14 residues. Germline CDR1 is SGHTA and CDR2 is FQGNSA. V was cut by 1 base and J by 0 bases, with 6 bases left in between. Written as DNA, the CDR3 is TGTGCCAGCAGCTTAGTCCATATGAACACTGAAGCTTTCTTT. As protein: CASSLVHMNTEAFF.

As DNA, the CDR3 is TGTGCCAGCAGCCAAGTGACACGAAATGAGCAGTTCTTC. This sequence encodes CASSQVTRNEQFF. The V call is TRBV3-1 (or the pseudogene TRBV3-2), the J call TRBJ2-1, with no clear D. CDR3 length equals 13 residues. Germline assignment: CDR1 LGHDT and CDR2 YNNKEL (reference sequence). The V end was cut by 1 base, the J end by 7 bases, with 8 bases between.

The chain joins TRBV7-8 to TRBJ2-5, with D perhaps matching TRBD1 (6 bases). This CDR3 comprises 15 residues. V was trimmed by 3 bases and J by 9 bases, leaving 20 bases between them. In germline, CDR1 is SGHVS, CDR2 FQNEAQ. CDR3 sequence (DNA): TGTGCCAGCAGCTTGACGGACAGCCAACAAATGGCCCAGTACTTC. It yields the protein CASSLTDSQQMAQYF. The variable domain in full, with the rest retrieved from reference TRBV7-8 and TRBJ2-5, is GAGVSQSPRYKVAKRGQDVALRCDPISGHVSLFWYQQALGQGPEFLTYFQNEAQLDKSGLPSDRFFAERPEGSVSTLKIQRTQQEDSAVYLCASSLTDSQQMAQYFGPGTRLLVL.